These 28 T cell receptor beta chains share one sample of origin, sequenced in a study of blood T cells in healthy people across ages. Alongside a J-beta primer mix, a sample-barcoded 5' primer served in a second PCR lasting about 7 to 11 cycles. Each CDR3 protein gets one entry after TCRdb re-called the 5' RACE reads with MiXCR. The repertoire consists of 900,000 to 950,000 distinct CDR3 sequences, with about 28% occurring once and the leading ten covering 10%. These data were likewise used in another study, on T cells of mothers and their children.

The sample comprised blood. All receptors come from a woman in her thirties or forties in good health.

V and J are TRBV7-9 and TRBJ2-1; 13 nucleotides match TRBD2. CDR3 length equals 15 residues. Germline CDR1 reads SEHNR; CDR2 reads FQNEAQ (reference sequence). V shed 5 bases, J shed 10 bases, and the junction held 8 bases outside the gene matches. The CDR3 DNA follows: TGTGCCAGCAGCGTAGTGCCGACTAGCGGGGGGGAGCAGTTCTTC. It translates to CASSVVPTSGGEQFF. The complete variable domain, with remaining parts taken from reference TRBV7-9 and TRBJ2-1, reads DTGVSQNPRHKITKRGQNVTFRCDPISEHNRLYWYRQTLGQGPEFLTYFQNEAQLEKSRLLSDRFSAERPKGSFSTLEIQRTEQGDSAMYLCASSVVPTSGGEQFFGPGTRLTVL.

This clonotype was detected a few times. The V call is TRBV10-3, the J call TRBJ1-5; D is ambiguous. V was pared by 3 bases and J by 4 bases, with 7 bases between. This CDR3 contains 13 residues. Germline V gives CDR1 ENHRY, CDR2 SYGVKD. Here the CDR3 reads CAISEYENQPQHF. The CDR3 region has the DNA TGTGCCATCAGTGAATATGAGAATCAGCCCCAGCATTTT.

This chain joins TRBV10-3 and TRBJ2-7; D is uncertain. There are 14 residues in the CDR3. The V end lost 4 bases, the J end lost 1 base, and 11 bases lay between the germline ends. The V gene's germline CDR1 is ENHRY and CDR2 SYGVKD. In DNA, the CDR3 is TGTGCCATCAGTGCTTCGGACGGGTCCTACGAGCAGTACTTC. This encodes CAISASDGSYEQYF.

In DNA, the CDR3 is TGTGCCAGCAGTGTTGCGGCGGGACGGAACTATGGCTACACCTTC. Amino acid sequence: CASSVAAGRNYGYTF. The V and J genes are TRBV27 and TRBJ1-2, with D perhaps TRBD1 (5 bases). In germline, CDR1 is MNHEY, CDR2 SMNVEV (reference sequence). The CDR3 covers 15 residues. V gave up 5 bases and J gave up 2 bases, with 15 bases separating them.

Note on this clonotype: A much larger clone differs from this one at a single base, so this may be a read error. The chain combines TRBV14 with TRBJ2-4; D may be TRBD1 or TRBD2 (6 bases each). CDR3 length: 13 residues. Per germline, CDR1 SGHDN and CDR2 FVKESK. V lost 0 bases, J lost 13 bases, and 13 bases lay in between. This CDR3 is CASSQDRGAQQYF. The CDR3 DNA is TGTGCCAGCAGCCAAGATAGGGGGGCCCAGCAGTACTTC.

The V call is TRBV4-3, the J call TRBJ1-2; D gene unclear. Trimming took off 9 bases at V and 13 bases at J, with 18 bases between the two ends. The CDR3 loop spans 11 amino acids. CDR1 LGHNA and CDR2 YSLEER come from the germline V gene. CDR3 residues: CASNVGSTVTF. In DNA, the CDR3 is TGCGCCAGTAACGTCGGGTCTACTGTCACCTTC.

V usage is TRBV2 and J usage is TRBJ1-4; D is ambiguous. The CDR3 runs to 16 residues. Trimming took off 6 bases at V and 4 bases at J, with 18 bases between the two ends. CDR1 is SNHLY and CDR2 is FYNNEI in the germline V gene. Here the CDR3 DNA reads TGTGCCAGCAGAGAAAGCCCGCGGCAGCTTAATGAAAAACTGTTTTTT. It translates to CASRESPRQLNEKLFF.

This clonotype has more than one count but fewer than ten. The chain links TRBV5-1 to TRBJ2-1, with 15 positions matching TRBD2. The CDR3 is 16 residues long. With 2 bases clipped from V and 9 bases from J, the junction kept 6 bases outside the gene matches. CDR1 and CDR2 (germline): SGHRS, YFSETQ. The DNA of the CDR3 is TGCGCCAGCAGCTTTGGACTAGCGGGGGGGCTGCTTGAGCAGTTCTTC. Translated: CASSFGLAGGLLEQFF.

This clonotype occurred a few times. The J gene is TRBJ1-1, the V gene TRBV3-1, with D perhaps matching TRBD1 (5 bases). CDR3 length: 14 amino acids. V was pared by 6 bases and J by 1 base, with 12 bases between. CDR1 and CDR2 from the germline V gene are LGHDT and YNNKEL (reference sequence). The DNA for the CDR3 is TGTGCCAGCAGGGAAGATGACAGGAACACTGAAGCTTTCTTT. As protein: CASREDDRNTEAFF.

Ten or more counts support this clonotype. J is TRBJ2-5 and V is TRBV29-1; tentative D call: TRBD2 (6 bases). The CDR3 sequence is 13 residues long. Trimming removed 4 bases from V and 4 bases from J, with 13 bases in between. CDR1 SQVTM and CDR2 ANQGSEA come from the germline V gene. The CDR3 is CSVARESGETQYF. CDR3 nucleotide sequence: TGCAGCGTTGCCCGGGAGAGCGGAGAGACCCAGTACTTC.

This clonotype was seen only a few times. The junction differs from germline at one of its ends, possibly a read error. The V and J genes are TRBV6-5 and TRBJ1-1, with D possibly being TRBD1 (5 bases). The CDR3 contains 12 residues. Germline loops: CDR1 MNHEY, CDR2 SVGAGI. The CDR3 region has the DNA TGTGCCAGCAGTTCCAGCGGGACTGAAACTTTCTTT. Its translation: CASSSSGTETFF.

The V call is TRBV18, the J call TRBJ1-1; TRBD1 matches at 7 bases. The ends lost 0 bases at V and 4 bases at J; junction bases unmatched: 5. CDR1 is KGHSH and CDR2 is LQKENI in the germline V gene. The CDR3 runs to 15 residues. CDR3 sequence (DNA): TGTGCCAGCTCACCACCGGGCAGACAGGGCACTGAAGCTTTCTTT. Protein product: CASSPPGRQGTEAFF.

There are many counts of this clonotype. This chain links TRBV12-3 or TRBV12-4 with TRBJ2-1, with a possible D match to TRBD2 (5 bases). CDR3 length equals 14 residues. Between the trimmed V and J ends, which lost 0 bases and 9 bases, there was a span of 12 bases. The CDR3: CASSLARTSGEQFF. Here the CDR3 DNA reads TGTGCCAGCAGTTTAGCCCGGACGAGCGGTGAGCAGTTCTTC.

This clonotype was detected ten times or more. The V call is TRBV20-1, the J call TRBJ2-5, with D possibly TRBD2 on 5 matching bases. Germline V CDR1 and CDR2: DFQATT, SNEGSKA (reference sequence). CDR3 size: 14 residues. V dropped 4 bases and J dropped 7 bases, with 19 bases sitting between them. The CDR3 nucleotides are TGCAGTGCTATTCCCGGCGGGTACCCAGGGACCCAGTACTTC. Residues: CSAIPGGYPGTQYF.

This clonotype was observed a handful of times. The chain combines TRBV4-1 with TRBJ2-1, with D unclear. Germline V gives CDR1 MGHRA, CDR2 YSYEKL. The CDR3 runs 16 residues. The ends were cut back, 0 bases at V and 6 bases at J, with 15 bases in the middle. In nucleotides, the CDR3 is TGCGCCAGCAGCCAAGACGGCACCAGGCGAACCAATGAGCAGTTCTTC. Protein sequence: CASSQDGTRRTNEQFF.

This clonotype was observed a handful of times. The gene calls are TRBV5-5 and TRBJ2-2; D uncertain. Germline loops: CDR1 SGHKS, CDR2 YYEKEE (reference sequence). This CDR3 spans 14 amino acids. V lost 7 bases and J lost 0, with 10 bases in between. The CDR3 loop is CASRVDSNTGELFF. The CDR3 nucleotides are TGTGCCAGCCGAGTAGATTCGAACACCGGGGAGCTGTTTTTT. Looking up the rest from reference TRBV5-5 and TRBJ2-2 gives the full variable domain: DAGVTQSPTHLIKTRGQQVTLRCSPISGHKSVSWYQQVLGQGPQFIFQYYEKEERGRGNFPDRFSARQFPNYSSELNVNALLLGDSALYLCASRVDSNTGELFFGEGSRLTVL.

This clonotype was detected a few times. The chain combines TRBV25-1 with TRBJ2-5; TRBD1 matches at 7 bases. CDR1 is MGHDK and CDR2 is SYGVNS in the germline V gene. J lost 2 bases, V lost 4 bases, and 4 bases had no gene match. The CDR3 consists of 14 residues. The CDR3 DNA sequence: TGTGCCAGCAGTGTCCCCAGGGGGCAAGAGACCCAGTACTTC. Translated: CASSVPRGQETQYF.

The table lists this clonotype with many counts. V gene TRBV20-1 combines with J gene TRBJ1-1; possible D gene TRBD1, 6 bases. CDR3 size: 12 residues. From germline, CDR1 is DFQATT and CDR2 SNEGSKA (reference sequence). With 3 bases removed from V and 6 bases from J, the gap between germline ends came to 11 bases. This chain's CDR3 is CSASGTTPEAFF. CDR3 bases: TGCAGTGCTAGCGGGACAACTCCTGAAGCTTTCTTT.

This clonotype appeared many times. This chain joins TRBV5-1 and TRBJ1-1, with 11 bases fitting TRBD1. Germline V gene sequence: CDR1 SGHRS, CDR2 YFSETQ. The CDR3 runs to 13 residues. V was pared by 3 bases and J by 7 bases, with 2 bases of the junction left unmatched. CDR3 amino acids: CASSWTGGVEAFF. The CDR3 bases are TGCGCCAGCAGCTGGACAGGGGGCGTTGAAGCTTTCTTT. Drawing the rest from reference TRBV5-1 and TRBJ1-1, the complete variable domain is KAGVTQTPRYLIKTRGQQVTLSCSPISGHRSVSWYQQTPGQGLQFLFEYFSETQRNKGNFPGRFSGRQFSNSRSEMNVSTLELGDSALYLCASSWTGGVEAFFGQGTRLTVV.

In this sample, this clonotype turned up many times. The chain employs TRBV7-9 and TRBJ2-7, with 9 bases fitting TRBD1. Germline V gene lookup returns CDR1 SEHNR and CDR2 FQNEAQ (reference sequence). The CDR3 is 15 residues long. The junction had 7 bases not matched to a gene; V was cut back by 2 bases and J by 5 bases. This CDR3 reads CASSLSSTGGNEQYF. For the CDR3, the DNA is TGTGCCAGCAGCTTAAGCTCCACAGGGGGCAACGAGCAGTACTTC. Filled out from reference TRBV7-9 and TRBJ2-7, the complete variable domain reads DTGVSQNPRHKITKRGQNVTFRCDPISEHNRLYWYRQTLGQGPEFLTYFQNEAQLEKSRLLSDRFSAERPKGSFSTLEIQRTEQGDSAMYLCASSLSSTGGNEQYFGPGTRLTVT.

A few counts support this clonotype. The V call is TRBV5-6, the J call TRBJ1-4; a weak D match, TRBD1 (5 bases). This CDR3 has 15 amino acids. With 4 bases removed from V and 7 bases from J, the gap between germline ends came to 17 bases. Germline V gives CDR1 SGHDT, CDR2 YYEEEE. CDR3 coding DNA: TGTGCCAGCAGCCTGAGGTTGGGGCTCAGTGAAAAACTGTTTTTT. This sequence encodes CASSLRLGLSEKLFF.

The chain is built from TRBV2 and TRBJ2-3, with TRBD1 matching 7 bases. Germline assignment: CDR1 SNHLY and CDR2 FYNNEI. The V gene end was trimmed by 6 bases and the J gene end by 4 bases; junction bases not matched to a gene: 10. CDR3 length: 15 amino acids. The CDR3 DNA follows: TGTGCCAGCAGGAGACAGGGATCGGAGGCAGATACGCAGTATTTT. Translating it yields CASRRQGSEADTQYF.

This clonotype was picked up many times. DNA for the CDR3: TGTGCCAGCAGCTTACAACAGGGTATGGAGACCCAGTACTTC. It specifies CASSLQQGMETQYF. The genes are TRBV7-2 and TRBJ2-5, with D perhaps TRBD1 (6 bases). V gave up 2 bases and J gave up 5 bases, with 12 bases separating them. Germline V gene data show CDR1 as SGHTA and CDR2 as FQGNSA. The CDR3 is made up of 14 amino acids.

This clonotype was counted between two and nine times. V gene TRBV18 combines with J gene TRBJ2-3; 7 nucleotides align to TRBD2. This CDR3 is 19 amino acids long. The J segment lost 5 bases and the V segment lost 2 bases, leaving 19 bases of the junction unmatched. The V gene's germline CDR1 is KGHSH and CDR2 LQKENI. The CDR3 DNA follows: TGTGCCAGCTCACCATATATCCGGAGACGGGGGGTAACTGGAGATACGCAGTATTTT. It translates to CASSPYIRRRGVTGDTQYF.

This chain uses TRBV7-2 with TRBJ2-4, with 7 bases fitting TRBD2. The J call may be mistaken, given a closer DNA end match to TRBJ2-7. CDR1 is SGHTA and CDR2 is FQGNSA in the germline V gene. The CDR3 sequence is 18 residues long. As DNA, the CDR3 is TGTGCCAGCAGCCCACCTTCTTTTGGGGGGGTGACTCACTACGAGCAGTACTTC. As protein: CASSPPSFGGVTHYEQYF.

A single count supports this clonotype. A read error is possible here, since a much larger clone lies one base away. The chain combines TRBV28 with TRBJ2-5; possible D gene TRBD2, 6 bases. V dropped 6 bases and J dropped 6 bases, with 14 bases sitting between them. The CDR3 is made up of 13 amino acids. Germline lookup yields CDR1 MDHEN and CDR2 SYDVKM. The CDR3 is CASRTRRQKTQYF. The CDR3 DNA follows: TGTGCCAGCAGGACTAGACGGCAAAAGACCCAGTACTTC.

The chain carries TRBV28 and TRBJ2-7; a weak D match, TRBD1 (7 bases). V was clipped by 10 bases and J by 0 bases, with 19 bases between them. The germline V gene has CDR1 MDHEN and CDR2 SYDVKM. CDR3 length: 15 residues. The CDR3 spells CATQKAGGNSYEQYF. The CDR3, as DNA: TGTGCCACCCAGAAAGCAGGGGGGAACTCCTACGAGCAGTACTTC.

The J gene is TRBJ2-3, the V gene TRBV18; D is undetermined. The CDR3 is 11 residues long. V lost 8 bases to trimming and J lost 4 bases, with 7 bases between them. Germline V gene data show CDR1 as KGHSH and CDR2 as LQKENI. CDR3 nucleotide sequence: TGTGCCAGCACAACACCAGATACGCAGTATTTT. Protein product: CASTTPDTQYF.